This T cell receptor (beta chain) was identified in a study of siplizumab effects on memory and regulatory T cells (dated by TCRdb to between 2019 and 2020). Study-level background: The study examined how the anti-CD2 antibody siplizumab affects alloreactive T-cell subsets in allogeneic mixed lymphocyte reactions built from human PBMCs.

TCRbeta CDR3 sequencing was performed on sorted unstimulated T cells and on proliferating T cells recovered from mixed lymphocyte reactions. Fresh whole blood from approximately 9 HLA-typed healthy donors was used to isolate PBMCs. To map where alloreactive clones came from, CD4+ non-regulatory T cells in the unstimulated state were FACS-sorted. The library was generated by the immunoSEQ multiplex PCR assay. Around 10^5 TCR templates per sample were assayed by the deep sequencing platform. Genomic DNA extracted from sorted T cells was the material used for TCRbeta CDR3 sequencing. In the paper's pipeline: The R programming language was used for clonal analysis of TCRbeta CDR3 data. Alloreactive CD4+ and CD8+ clones were identified by comparing unstimulated samples to CFSE-low samples taken after the reaction. Regulatory or non-regulatory origin of alloreactive CD4+ clones was assigned by matching sequences to the sorted unstimulated Treg and non-Treg repertoires. As stored in TCRdb, this immuneACCESS dataset retains in-frame rearrangements with V and J assigned. A fraction of the clones does not appear; measured against another copy, unresolved V genes explain less than half of the discrepancy, and the remainder lacks a known reason. The D gene and trimming were derived from the DNA, and the V and J assignments and clone size from that table. The sample table holds some 120,000 clones, of which roughly 93% were seen once. The ten largest make up around 0.16% of the sample.

CDR1 MGHRA and CDR2 YSYEKL are derived from the germline V gene. The CDR3 has 15 amino acids, counting the end cysteine and phenylalanine. The CDR3 DNA has 45 bases and is translated from base 1. Results the study describes overall, beyond this receptor: Whether proliferating Tregs from siplizumab cultures were suppressive was not functionally confirmed. Roughly 80-95% of proliferating CD4+ or CD8+ clones could not be assigned a naive or memory phenotype. Sequences below about 10^-5 frequency were poorly captured, so only a minor fraction of alloreactive clones could be mapped to unstimulated subsets. Of the alloreactive CD4+ clones that could be mapped, the Treg-derived share averaged about 63% with siplizumab compared with approximately 25% in control reactions. The cumulative frequency of alloreactive sequences that could be traced back to unstimulated CD4+ memory T cells was significantly reduced by siplizumab. Unstimulated naive T cells appeared more diverse than memory T cells, and naive cells seemed to contribute substantially to the alloresponse.

Concerning this clone: No cognate antigen has been identified for it. Germline and junction disagree at one end, which may indicate a read error.

The sequence joins TRBV4-1 to TRBJ1-1; perhaps TRBD1 is the D gene, with 6 bases matching. The TCR comes from a human donor in good health. Sequenced input: non-Treg CD4+ T cells sorted from blood. Taken with the paper, the label for cell subset or site translates to: FACS-sorted unstimulated CD4+ non-regulatory T cells. The CDR3 protein: CASSQGGHLNTEAFF. In nucleotide form, the sequence is TGCGCCAGCAGTCAAGGGGGACACTTGAACACTGAAGCTTTCTTT.